One and the same sample provided the 24 T cell receptor beta chains below, sequenced in a study of spatial heterogeneity in lung cancer. Sample time point: sample taken at primary tumor resection. TCRdb re-called the 5' RACE reads with MiXCR, one entry per CDR3 protein. The sample consists of 50,000 to 75,000 distinct CDR3 sequences, about 6.6% of them appearing once. Sample: PBMCs, taken at surgery. The receptors here all came from a female donor with early-stage non-small cell lung cancer.

This clonotype was recorded a few times. This sequence joins TRBV20-1 and TRBJ2-5; unclear D gene. This CDR3 spans 12 amino acids. Per the germline V gene, CDR1 is DFQATT and CDR2 is SNEGSKA (reference sequence). The V gene lost 4 bases and the J gene lost 5 bases, with 11 bases spanning the gap. The CDR3 sequence is CSATGPGETQYF. The DNA of the CDR3 is TGCAGTGCTACCGGTCCCGGGGAGACCCAGTACTTC.

The genes are TRBV11-2 and TRBJ2-5; D may match TRBD1 or TRBD2 (5 bases each). The germline CDR1 and CDR2 sequences are SGHAT and FQNNGV. The V end lost 2 bases, the J end lost 7 bases, and 17 bases lay between the germline ends. The CDR3 is 15 residues long. The CDR3 is CASSLSGAKSGTQYF. For the CDR3, the DNA is TGTGCCAGCAGCTTATCCGGGGCAAAATCTGGGACCCAGTACTTC.

This clonotype was observed at least ten times. CDR3 bases: TGTGCCAGCTCCCCCCAGGGGGACTATGGCTACACCTTC. Amino acid sequence: CASSPQGDYGYTF. The chain carries TRBV18 and TRBJ1-2; 7 bases are shared with TRBD1. Germline V gene data show CDR1 as KGHSH and CDR2 as LQKENI. J was trimmed by 3 bases and V by 6 bases; bases with no gene match: 4. CDR3 length: 13 amino acids. Based on the CDR3 plus reference TRBV18 and TRBJ1-2, the full variable domain is NAGVMQNPRHLVRRRGQEARLRCSPMKGHSHVYWYRQLPEEGLKFMVYLQKENIIDESGMPKERFSAEFPKEGPSILRIQQVVRGDSAAYFCASSPQGDYGYTFGSGTRLTVV.

V and J are TRBV20-1 and TRBJ1-2, with D possibly matching TRBD1 (5 bases). There are 15 residues in the CDR3. Trimming removed 6 bases at V and 1 base at J, with 18 bases between. Germline V gene data show CDR1 as DFQATT and CDR2 as SNEGSKA (reference sequence). The CDR3 here is CSAPFQPGGNYGYTF. The CDR3 DNA is TGCAGTGCACCGTTCCAGCCCGGGGGTAACTATGGCTACACCTTC.

This clonotype has just a few counts. The chain couples TRBV11-2 to TRBJ1-2; possible D gene TRBD1, 6 bases. Trimming left V 2 bases short and J 6 bases short, with 16 bases between. The CDR3 has 15 residues. Germline V gene lookup returns CDR1 SGHAT and CDR2 FQNNGV. In nucleotides, the CDR3 is TGTGCCAGCAGCTTATTTTTAGGGGGGGCTGATGGCTACACCTTC. Translated, it gives CASSLFLGGADGYTF.

There are many counts of this clonotype. This chain links TRBV28 with TRBJ2-1, with 9 bases aligning to TRBD1. Germline V lookup: CDR1 MDHEN, CDR2 SYDVKM. V was pared by 7 bases and J by 7 bases, with 8 bases of the junction left unmatched. The CDR3 runs to 14 residues. CDR3 in amino acids: CASIGTGRWNEQFF. The CDR3 DNA is TGTGCCAGCATTGGGACAGGGAGGTGGAATGAGCAGTTCTTC.

This clonotype occurred many times. J is TRBJ1-2 and V is TRBV25-1; D perhaps matches TRBD1 (6 bases). Looked up from germline, CDR1 is MGHDK and CDR2 is SYGVNS. Between the trimmed V and J ends, which lost 4 bases and 5 bases, there was a span of 11 bases. The CDR3 covers 13 residues. The DNA of the CDR3 is TGTGCCAGCAGTGTAACAGGGCGATATGGCTACACCTTC. Amino acid sequence: CASSVTGRYGYTF.

This clonotype occurred many times. The CDR3 nucleotides read TGTGCCAGCAGCTCCAGCTCCTACGAGCAGTACTTC. Its translation is CASSSSSYEQYF. J is TRBJ2-7 and V is TRBV7-9; D is ambiguous. The CDR3 is made up of 12 amino acids. V was cut by 4 bases and J by 0 bases, with 4 bases left in between. The germline CDR1 and CDR2 sequences are SEHNR and FQNEAQ (reference sequence).

This clonotype was observed at least ten times. This chain connects TRBV5-1 to TRBJ2-3, with no clear D. V lost 0 bases to trimming and J lost 6 bases, with 5 bases between them. There are 12 residues in the CDR3. CDR1 and CDR2 from the germline V gene are SGHRS and YFSETQ. Here the CDR3 DNA reads TGCGCCAGCAGCTTGGTTTCGGATACGCAGTATTTT. Protein sequence: CASSLVSDTQYF.

This chain links TRBV19 with TRBJ2-1; 8 bases align to TRBD2. V was clipped by 3 bases and J by 9 bases; unmatched bases: 13. This CDR3 has 16 amino acids. Germline lookup yields CDR1 LNHDA and CDR2 SQIVND (reference sequence). The CDR3 region is CASSIGYSGKGIEQFF. DNA for the CDR3: TGTGCCAGTAGTATCGGTTATAGCGGGAAAGGTATTGAGCAGTTCTTC.

The table lists this clonotype with many counts. J is TRBJ2-3 and V is TRBV5-1; the match to TRBD1 covers 7 bases. Germline-derived CDR1 and CDR2 are SGHRS and YFSETQ. The junction had 3 bases not matched to a gene; V was cut back by 5 bases and J by 0 bases. The CDR3 extends over 14 amino acids. CDR3 protein: CASRTGESTDTQYF. DNA of the CDR3: TGCGCCAGCAGAACAGGGGAAAGCACAGATACGCAGTATTTT.

This sequence joins TRBV6-2 or TRBV6-3 and TRBJ1-5; D gene ambiguous. Trimming stripped 10 bases from V and 2 bases from J, with 12 bases between. This CDR3 has 13 residues. The germline V gene has CDR1 MNHEY and CDR2 SVGEGT. CDR3 in DNA: TGTGCCACCATGGACCAGGGCAATCAGCCCCAGCATTTT. This gives the protein CATMDQGNQPQHF.

On this clonotype itself: One end of the junction does not line up with germline, which may come from a read error. The chain has TRBV7-3 and TRBJ2-3, with D unclear. Germline values: CDR1 SGHTA, CDR2 FQGTGA. This CDR3 spans 13 amino acids. The CDR3 loop is CAGSSPSVDTQYF. The DNA of the CDR3 is TGTGCCGGCAGCTCCCCTTCTGTAGATACGCAGTATTTT. Based on the CDR3 plus reference TRBV7-3 and TRBJ2-3, the full variable domain is GAGVSQTPSNKVTEKGKYVELRCDPISGHTALYWYRQSLGQGPEFLIYFQGTGAADDSGLPNDRFFAVRPEGSVSTLKIQRTERGDSAVYLCAGSSPSVDTQYFGPGTRLTVL.

The rearrangement uses TRBV29-1 and TRBJ2-1; D tentatively reads TRBD1 or TRBD2 (5 bases each). Germline CDR1 SQVTM, CDR2 ANQGSEA. V shed 8 bases and J shed 7 bases, with 24 bases lying between them. The CDR3 totals 15 residues. The CDR3 nucleotides are TGCAGCTCAGAGAAGGGGCAGGGTCCGGGAAATGAGCAGTTCTTC. This codes for CSSEKGQGPGNEQFF.

The chain recombines TRBV20-1 with TRBJ2-5, with D maybe TRBD1 (6 bases). CDR1 is DFQATT, CDR2 SNEGSKA, per germline (reference sequence). V was cut by 6 bases and J by 7 bases, with 15 bases left in between. This CDR3 is 12 amino acids long. CDR3 coding DNA: TGCAGTGCCACGCGGACAGCGCCGACCCAGTACTTC. Its translation: CSATRTAPTQYF.

This chain links TRBV11-3 with TRBJ2-1; D is unresolved. V lost 1 base and J lost 2, with 9 bases in between. The CDR3 spans 15 residues. In germline, CDR1 is SGHNT, CDR2 YENEEA. CDR3 residues: CASSLAKGAYNEQFF. CDR3 sequence (DNA): TGTGCCAGCAGCTTAGCGAAGGGCGCCTACAATGAGCAGTTCTTC.

The table lists this clonotype with many counts. The chain's CDR3 is CASRPGGTTGEKLFF. The CDR3 bases are TGTGCCAGCAGACCAGGGGGCACGACGGGTGAAAAACTGTTTTTT. This chain joins TRBV12-3 or TRBV12-4 and TRBJ1-4; 8 positions match TRBD1. CDR3 size: 15 residues. Unmatched junction bases numbered 10, after V lost 6 bases and J lost 7 bases.

This clonotype has a handful of counts. The rearrangement joins TRBV2 to TRBJ2-7, with 11 bases aligning to TRBD1. The CDR3 is 14 amino acids. CDR1 is SNHLY and CDR2 is FYNNEI in the germline V gene. Trimming at V came to 5 bases and at J to 2 bases, leaving 2 bases not matched to a gene. The CDR3 DNA follows: TGTGCCAGCAGTTCGGGACAGGGGGCCTACGAGCAGTACTTC. This gives the protein CASSSGQGAYEQYF.

This clonotype occurred many times. This chain uses TRBV20-1 with TRBJ2-3; TRBD2 matches 7 bases. Germline-derived CDR1 and CDR2 are DFQATT and SNEGSKA (reference sequence). After removal of 2 bases from V and 1 base from J, the junction contained 0 bases not matched to a gene. The CDR3 is 13 residues long. CDR3 region: CSARRGGTDTQYF. Here the CDR3 DNA reads TGCAGTGCTAGACGGGGGGGCACAGATACGCAGTATTTT.

This clonotype was observed at least ten times. V is TRBV19 and J is TRBJ2-2, with D tentatively TRBD2 (6 bases). The CDR3 totals 15 residues. Between the trimmed V and J ends, which lost 6 bases and 1 base, there was a span of 12 bases. Per germline, CDR1 LNHDA and CDR2 SQIVND (reference sequence). DNA of the CDR3: TGTGCCAGTAGCTGGGACTCCGAGAACACCGGGGAGCTGTTTTTT. The encoded protein is CASSWDSENTGELFF.

CDR3 coding DNA: TGTGCCAGCAGTTTCGAACTAGCGGGGAACCCTAGCACAGATACGCAGTATTTT. Translation gives CASSFELAGNPSTDTQYF. This chain uses TRBV28 with TRBJ2-3; TRBD2 matches at 10 bases. The V gene end was trimmed by 3 bases and the J gene end by 0 bases; junction bases not matched to a gene: 9. The germline gives CDR1 MDHEN, CDR2 SYDVKM. The length of the CDR3 is 18 residues. Together with reference TRBV28 and TRBJ2-3, the CDR3 gives the full variable domain: DVKVTQSSRYLVKRTGEKVFLECVQDMDHENMFWYRQDPGLGLRLIYFSYDVKMKEKGDIPEGYSVSREKKERFSLILESASTNQTSMYLCASSFELAGNPSTDTQYFGPGTRLTVL.

This clonotype was detected only a few times. The CDR3 reads CASSQNPGEAHEQFF. For the CDR3, the DNA is TGTGCCAGCAGCCAAAACCCGGGTGAGGCCCATGAGCAGTTCTTC. This sequence joins TRBV5-4 and TRBJ2-1; D call uncertain. This CDR3 contains 15 residues. Germline loops: CDR1 SGHNT, CDR2 YYREEE (reference sequence). The V end lost 4 bases, the J end lost 8 bases, and 19 bases lay between the germline ends.

This clonotype was detected many times. The CDR3: CASSQGQDYNSPLHF. The DNA for the CDR3 is TGTGCCAGCAGCCAAGGACAGGACTATAATTCACCCCTCCACTTT. The genes are TRBV14 and TRBJ1-6; D possibly corresponds to TRBD1 (6 bases). V was trimmed by 1 base and J by 3 bases, leaving 7 bases between them. CDR1 is SGHDN and CDR2 is FVKESK in the germline V gene. CDR3 size: 15 residues.

The rearrangement uses TRBV28 and TRBJ1-6, with D perhaps matching TRBD1 (5 bases). Trimming took 5 bases from V and 9 from J, leaving 8 bases between them. Germline V gene sequence: CDR1 MDHEN, CDR2 SYDVKM. The CDR3 loop spans 12 amino acids. The CDR3 DNA reads TGTGCCAGCAGTGCAGGGATTTCACCCCTCCACTTT. This translates into CASSAGISPLHF. Based on the CDR3 plus reference TRBV28 and TRBJ1-6, the full variable domain is DVKVTQSSRYLVKRTGEKVFLECVQDMDHENMFWYRQDPGLGLRLIYFSYDVKMKEKGDIPEGYSVSREKKERFSLILESASTNQTSMYLCASSAGISPLHFGNGTRLTVT.